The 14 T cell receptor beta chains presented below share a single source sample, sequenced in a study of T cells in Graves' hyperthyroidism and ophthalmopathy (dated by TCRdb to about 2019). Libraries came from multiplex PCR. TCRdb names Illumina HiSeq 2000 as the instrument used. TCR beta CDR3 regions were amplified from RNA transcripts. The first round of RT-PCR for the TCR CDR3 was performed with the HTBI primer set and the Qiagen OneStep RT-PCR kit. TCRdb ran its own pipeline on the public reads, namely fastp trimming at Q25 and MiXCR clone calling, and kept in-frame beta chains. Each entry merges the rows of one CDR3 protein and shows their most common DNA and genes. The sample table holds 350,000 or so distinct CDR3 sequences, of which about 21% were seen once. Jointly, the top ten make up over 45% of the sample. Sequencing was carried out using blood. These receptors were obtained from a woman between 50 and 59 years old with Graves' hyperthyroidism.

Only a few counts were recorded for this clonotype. In nucleotides, the CDR3 is TGTGCCAGCAGTCGACAGGGGGGTAGCGTCCTCAACGAGCAGTACTTC. It specifies CASSRQGGSVLNEQYF. V usage is TRBV12-3 or TRBV12-4 and J usage is TRBJ2-7; 9 bases line up with TRBD1. The CDR3 totals 16 residues. J was trimmed by 5 bases and V by 5 bases; bases with no gene match: 13.

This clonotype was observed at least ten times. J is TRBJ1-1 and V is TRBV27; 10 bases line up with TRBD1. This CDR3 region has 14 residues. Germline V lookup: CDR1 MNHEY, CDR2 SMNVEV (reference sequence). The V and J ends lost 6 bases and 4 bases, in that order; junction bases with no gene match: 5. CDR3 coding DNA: TGTGCCAGCAGCCTGACAGGGGGCTTCACTGAAGCTTTCTTT. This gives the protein CASSLTGGFTEAFF.

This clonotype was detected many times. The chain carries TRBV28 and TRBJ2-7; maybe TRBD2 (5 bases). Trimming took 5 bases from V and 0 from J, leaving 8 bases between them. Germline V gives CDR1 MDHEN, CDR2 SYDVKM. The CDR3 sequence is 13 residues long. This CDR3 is CASSKLVSYEQYF. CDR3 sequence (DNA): TGTGCCAGCAGTAAACTAGTCTCCTACGAGCAGTACTTC.

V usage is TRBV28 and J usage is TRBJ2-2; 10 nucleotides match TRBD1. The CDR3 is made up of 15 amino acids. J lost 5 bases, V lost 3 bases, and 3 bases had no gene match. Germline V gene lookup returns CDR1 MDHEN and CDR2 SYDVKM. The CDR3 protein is CASSFGQGETGELFF. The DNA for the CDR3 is TGTGCCAGCAGTTTCGGACAGGGGGAGACCGGGGAGCTGTTTTTT.

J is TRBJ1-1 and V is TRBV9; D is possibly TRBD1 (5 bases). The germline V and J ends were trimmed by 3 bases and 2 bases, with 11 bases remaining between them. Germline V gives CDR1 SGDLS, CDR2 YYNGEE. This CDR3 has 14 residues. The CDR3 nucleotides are TGTGCCAGCAGCGAACTGACAGCCAACACTGAAGCTTTCTTT. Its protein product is CASSELTANTEAFF. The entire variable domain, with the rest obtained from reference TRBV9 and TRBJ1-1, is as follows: DSGVTQTPKHLITATGQRVTLRCSPRSGDLSVYWYQQSLDQGLQFLIQYYNGEERAKGNILERFSAQQFPDLHSELNLSSLELGDSALYFCASSELTANTEAFFGQGTRLTVV.

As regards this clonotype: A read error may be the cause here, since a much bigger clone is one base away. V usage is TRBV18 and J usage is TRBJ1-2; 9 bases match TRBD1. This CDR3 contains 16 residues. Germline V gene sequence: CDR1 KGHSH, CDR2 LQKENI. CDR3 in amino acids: CVSSQVTGGSLNGYTF. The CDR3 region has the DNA TGTGTCAGCTCTCAAGTAACAGGGGGCAGTTTAAATGGCTACACCTTC.

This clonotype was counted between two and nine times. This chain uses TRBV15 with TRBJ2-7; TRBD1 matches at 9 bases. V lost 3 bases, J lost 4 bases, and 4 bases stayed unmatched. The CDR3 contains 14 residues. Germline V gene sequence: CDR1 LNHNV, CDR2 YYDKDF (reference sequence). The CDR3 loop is CATSRDRGFYEQYF. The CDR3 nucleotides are TGTGCCACCAGCAGGGACAGGGGTTTTTACGAGCAGTACTTC. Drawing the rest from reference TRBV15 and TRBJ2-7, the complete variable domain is DAMVIQNPRYQVTQFGKPVTLSCSQTLNHNVMYWYQQKSSQAPKLLFHYYDKDFNNEADTPDNFQSRRPNTSFCFLDIRSPGLGDTAMYLCATSRDRGFYEQYFGPGTRLTVT.

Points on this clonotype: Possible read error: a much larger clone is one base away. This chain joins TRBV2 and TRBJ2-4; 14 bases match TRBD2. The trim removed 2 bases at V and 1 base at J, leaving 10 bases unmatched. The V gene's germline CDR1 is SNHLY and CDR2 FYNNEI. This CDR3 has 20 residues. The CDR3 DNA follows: TGTGCCAGCAGTGAAACTGGGACTAGCGGGGGCTGGGAGGCCAAAAACATTCAGTACTTC. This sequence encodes CASSETGTSGGWEAKNIQYF.

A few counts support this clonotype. The CDR3 nucleotides are TGTGCCAGCAGTGAAGCTGACAGCTCACAATCGGGTGGCTACACCTTC. Translating gives CASSEADSSQSGGYTF. The chain combines TRBV6-1 with TRBJ1-2, with D possibly TRBD1 on 5 matching bases. The germline CDR1 and CDR2 sequences are MNHNS and SASEGT. Trimming stripped 0 bases from V and 7 bases from J, with 18 bases between. The CDR3 spans 16 residues.

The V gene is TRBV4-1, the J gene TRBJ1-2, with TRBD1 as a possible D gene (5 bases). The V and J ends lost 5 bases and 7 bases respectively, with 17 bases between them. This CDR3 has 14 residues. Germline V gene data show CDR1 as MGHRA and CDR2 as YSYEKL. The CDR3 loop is CASSIRKGSPGYTF. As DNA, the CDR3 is TGCGCCAGCAGCATTAGGAAGGGGTCCCCTGGCTACACCTTC.

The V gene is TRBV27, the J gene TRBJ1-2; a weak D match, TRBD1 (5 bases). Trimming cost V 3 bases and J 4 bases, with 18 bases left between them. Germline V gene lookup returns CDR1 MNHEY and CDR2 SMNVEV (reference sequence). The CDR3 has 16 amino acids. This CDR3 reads CASSLRPWEGLYGYTF. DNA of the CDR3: TGTGCCAGCAGTTTGCGACCCTGGGAGGGGCTCTATGGCTACACCTTC.

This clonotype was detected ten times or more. CDR3: CAWSVWGDTQYF. DNA of the CDR3: TGTGCCTGGAGTGTATGGGGGGATACGCAGTATTTT. The rearrangement uses TRBV30 and TRBJ2-3; D tentatively fits TRBD1 or TRBD2 (5 bases each). V lost 0 bases and J 6 bases, leaving 7 bases between the germline ends. The CDR3 has 12 amino acids. Germline CDR1 GTSNPN, CDR2 SVGIG (reference sequence).

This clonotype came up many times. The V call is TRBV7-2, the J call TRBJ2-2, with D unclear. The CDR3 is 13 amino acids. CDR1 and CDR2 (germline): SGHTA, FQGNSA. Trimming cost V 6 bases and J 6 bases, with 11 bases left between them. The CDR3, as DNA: TGTGCCAGCAGTCTGGATCACGCCGGGGAGCTGTTTTTT. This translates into CASSLDHAGELFF.

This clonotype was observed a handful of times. The CDR3 DNA sequence: TGTGCCAGCAGTCACACTCTGACGGGAGCTAACTATGGCTACACCTTC. This codes for CASSHTLTGANYGYTF. The gene calls are TRBV7-9 and TRBJ1-2; D gene uncertain. The CDR3 loop spans 16 amino acids. V shed 6 bases and J shed 0 bases, with 17 bases lying between them. In germline, CDR1 is SEHNR, CDR2 FQNEAQ (reference sequence).